The clone carrying this T cell receptor (beta chain) has a single count. The sample originates from a study of blood T cell repertoires in COVID-19. Study-level information: Sites in the United States, Italy and Spain provided acute and convalescent COVID-19 samples. From T cells, B-cell-depleted T cells, or PBMCs came the material, which was cDNA or gDNA.

Germline V lookup: CDR1 LGHNA, CDR2 YSLEER. The CDR3 contains 15 residues. V was shortened by 0 bases and J by 3 bases, with 8 bases between the two germline ends. Using immunoSEQ multiplex PCR, the repertoire was profiled, and TCRdb retains in-frame clones only, with some absent. Among 150,000 or so clones listed, around 74% were seen once. This chain uses TRBV4-3 with TRBJ1-4, with D perhaps TRBD1 (5 bases). Sample: peripheral blood. The sequence derives from a woman older than 75 with acute or convalescent COVID-19. The CDR3 nucleotides read TGCGCCAGCAGCCAAGAAACAGGCTCTAATGAAAAACTGTTTTTT. Protein product: CASSQETGSNEKLFF.